This TCR beta chain came from a study of T cell responses to AZD1222 COVID-19 vaccine. Regarding the study as a whole: Spike-specific TCR depth and breadth grew after two AZD1222 doses. Nearly half of spike-specific TCRs reportedly go after variant regions that carry no mutations. Baseline serostatus was positive in only a handful of AZD1222 recipients.

Whether given at about 4 or about 12 weeks, second doses were pooled. This clone was seen only once. The antigen remains undetermined. The protocol was immunoSEQ multiplex PCR, while the TCRdb copy is restricted to in-frame clones and leaves out a portion. The data contain about 140,000 clones, roughly 93% of them seen just once; the ten biggest clones take up less than 2%. CDR3 length: 18 residues. The gene calls are TRBV21-1 and TRBJ1-3; no DNA check was done on the table's D call, TRBD1. TRBV21-1 is recorded as a pseudogene. The sequence was collected from an adult who received the AZD1222 COVID-19 vaccine. Sequencing was performed on peripheral blood, taken 28 days after the second AZD1222 dose. The CDR3 DNA reads TGTGCCAGCAGCAGCCACCAAACGGACAGTCCCTCTGGAAACACCATATATTTT. As protein: CASSSHQTDSPSGNTIYF.